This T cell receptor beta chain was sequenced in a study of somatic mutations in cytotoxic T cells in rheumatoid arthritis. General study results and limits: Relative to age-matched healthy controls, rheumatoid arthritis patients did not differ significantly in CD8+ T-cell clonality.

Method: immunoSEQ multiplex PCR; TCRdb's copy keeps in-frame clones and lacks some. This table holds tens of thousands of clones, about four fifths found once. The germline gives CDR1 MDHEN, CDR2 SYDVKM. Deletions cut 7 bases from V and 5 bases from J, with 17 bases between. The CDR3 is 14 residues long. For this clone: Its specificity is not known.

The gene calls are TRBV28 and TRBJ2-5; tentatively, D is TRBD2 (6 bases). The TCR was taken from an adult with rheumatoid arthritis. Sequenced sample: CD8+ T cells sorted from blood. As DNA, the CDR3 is TGTGCCAGCACCTTTATGGGGGGAGAGGAGACCCAGTACTTC. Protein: CASTFMGGEETQYF.